This T cell receptor (beta chain) emerged from a study of blood T cell repertoires in COVID-19. Profiled with immunoSEQ multiplex PCR; TCRdb holds only in-frame clones, not every one. This table holds 75,000 to 100,000 clones, around 80% found once. This clone came up many times. Material for sequencing was peripheral blood. This clonotype was obtained from an older man with acute or convalescent COVID-19.

The CDR3 nucleotides read TGTGCCACCAGTGATGCCGGGACAGGCCCTAGCCGTCAGCCCCAGCATTTT. It encodes CATSDAGTGPSRQPQHF. The rearrangement links TRBV24-1 to TRBJ1-5, with 8 bases fitting TRBD1. Trimming at V came to 3 bases and at J to 6 bases, leaving 12 bases not matched to a gene. CDR1 and CDR2 from the germline V gene are KGHDR and SFDVKD. This CDR3 is built from 17 residues.